One and the same sample provided the 19 T cell receptor beta chains below, sequenced in a study of T cells in Graves' hyperthyroidism and ophthalmopathy. Researchers took RNA transcripts and amplified the TCR beta CDR3 regions from them. An initial round of RT-PCR targeting the TCR CDR3 relied on the HTBI primer set. From the multiplex PCR reads, TCRdb called clonotypes with MiXCR, one entry per CDR3 protein. The data contain roughly 740,000 distinct CDR3 sequences, about 17% of them seen just once; the ten biggest clones take up under 9.5%. The sequenced material came from blood. Receptors were obtained from a young man with Graves' hyperthyroidism.

Ten or more counts support this clonotype. This rearrangement joins TRBV29-1 to TRBJ2-7; D call uncertain. V dropped 1 base and J dropped 6 bases, with 7 bases sitting between them. Germline values: CDR1 SQVTM, CDR2 ANQGSEA. The CDR3 consists of 11 residues. The CDR3 protein is CSVEVVFEQYF. The CDR3 DNA reads as TGCAGCGTTGAAGTGGTGTTCGAGCAGTACTTC.

This clonotype was counted a single time. The rearrangement joins TRBV5-6 to TRBJ2-7, with D unclear. The CDR3 consists of 13 residues. The germline gives CDR1 SGHDT, CDR2 YYEEEE. V lost 0 bases, J lost 7 bases, and 11 bases lay in between. CDR3 protein: CASSLASQHEQYF. The DNA of the CDR3 is TGTGCCAGCAGCTTGGCCTCTCAGCATGAGCAGTACTTC.

Ten or more counts support this clonotype. The gene calls are TRBV11-3 and TRBJ2-5; TRBD2 matches 7 bases. The CDR3 consists of 14 residues. CDR1 SGHNT and CDR2 YENEEA come from the germline V gene. V dropped 5 bases and J dropped 5; count of bases not matched to a gene: 8. For the CDR3, the DNA is TGTGCCAGCAGCCCAAACGCGGGAGCGGAGACCCAGTACTTC. This translates into CASSPNAGAETQYF.

V usage is TRBV7-9 and J usage is TRBJ2-5; D remains unclear. Germline assignment: CDR1 SEHNR and CDR2 FQNEAQ (reference sequence). V lost 1 base to trimming and J lost 4 bases, with 10 bases between them. This CDR3 is built from 14 residues. CDR3 DNA: TGTGCCAGCAGCTTAGTTGTTAGTGGAGAGACCCAGTACTTC. Protein: CASSLVVSGETQYF. The full variable domain, with the rest looked up from reference TRBV7-9 and TRBJ2-5, is DTGVSQNPRHKITKRGQNVTFRCDPISEHNRLYWYRQTLGQGPEFLTYFQNEAQLEKSRLLSDRFSAERPKGSFSTLEIQRTEQGDSAMYLCASSLVVSGETQYFGPGTRLLVL.

This clonotype has a count of ten or more. The gene calls are TRBV28 and TRBJ2-7; 8 bases agree with TRBD1. Germline V gene sequence: CDR1 MDHEN, CDR2 SYDVKM. The CDR3 length is 15 residues. V lost 8 bases, J lost 4 bases, and 13 bases stayed unmatched. The CDR3 protein is CASCPTGTGFYEQYF. CDR3 DNA sequence: TGTGCCAGCTGCCCCACCGGGACAGGTTTTTACGAGCAGTACTTC. Based on the CDR3 plus reference TRBV28 and TRBJ2-7, the full variable domain is DVKVTQSSRYLVKRTGEKVFLECVQDMDHENMFWYRQDPGLGLRLIYFSYDVKMKEKGDIPEGYSVSREKKERFSLILESASTNQTSMYLCASCPTGTGFYEQYFGPGTRLTVT.

Only a few counts were recorded for this clonotype. The gene calls are TRBV29-1 and TRBJ1-1; D is unresolved. V was pared by 0 bases and J by 3 bases, with 11 bases between. CDR1 is SQVTM, CDR2 ANQGSEA, per germline. The CDR3 is 14 amino acids. Written as DNA, the CDR3 is TGCAGCGTTGAAGAATCACATCGGTACACTGAAGCTTTCTTT. Translation: CSVEESHRYTEAFF.

The table lists this clonotype with many counts. This chain links TRBV10-3 with TRBJ1-5, with 9 positions matching TRBD1. V was pared by 4 bases and J by 4 bases, with 2 bases of the junction left unmatched. The CDR3 consists of 14 residues. From germline, CDR1 is ENHRY and CDR2 SYGVKD. The CDR3 sequence is CAISVGQGNQPQHF. In DNA, the CDR3 is TGTGCCATCAGTGTGGGACAGGGAAATCAGCCCCAGCATTTT.

This clonotype has a count of ten or more. The J gene is TRBJ2-7, the V gene TRBV11-2; 11 bases fit TRBD2. This CDR3 contains 15 residues. The V segment lost 5 bases and the J segment 5 bases; nucleotides outside the gene matches: 8. The germline V gene has CDR1 SGHAT and CDR2 FQNNGV. The CDR3 nucleotides are TGTGCCAGCAGCCCTCTACTAGCGGGAGTCCACGAGCAGTACTTC. It is translated as CASSPLLAGVHEQYF.

This clonotype showed up many times. The V gene is TRBV12-5, the J gene TRBJ2-4, with TRBD2 matching 12 bases. The CDR3 is 16 amino acids. CDR1 is LGHNT, CDR2 FRNRAP, per germline. J gave up 8 bases and V 3 bases, and 8 bases lay outside the gene matches. The chain's CDR3 is CASGFGETSGSDIQYF. CDR3 in DNA: TGTGCTAGTGGTTTCGGAGAGACTAGCGGGAGTGACATTCAGTACTTC.

The V call is TRBV6-1, the J call TRBJ2-5, with D tentatively TRBD2 (7 bases). This CDR3 region has 15 residues. Germline CDR1 and CDR2: MNHNS and SASEGT. V lost 4 bases and J lost 4, with 16 bases in between. The chain's CDR3 is CASSGGLRGGETQYF. CDR3 coding DNA: TGTGCCAGCAGTGGAGGGCTAAGGGGGGGAGAGACCCAGTACTTC.

Here the CDR3 reads CASSVEGTSNYEQFF. CDR3 bases: TGTGCCAGCAGCGTAGAGGGGACTAGTAACTATGAGCAGTTCTTC. This chain joins TRBV9 and TRBJ2-1, with 8 bases identical to TRBD2. Germline V CDR1 and CDR2: SGDLS, YYNGEE. V trimming: 0 bases; J trimming: 8 bases; junction bases outside the gene matches: 7. This CDR3 has 15 amino acids.

This clonotype was observed at least ten times. This chain uses TRBV5-1 with TRBJ2-7; D remains unclear. The CDR3 length is 15 residues. V was shortened by 0 bases and J by 7 bases, with 17 bases between the two germline ends. Germline loops: CDR1 SGHRS, CDR2 YFSETQ. The CDR3 reads CASSLVGSIGGEQYF. DNA of the CDR3: TGCGCCAGCAGCTTGGTAGGCTCGATAGGTGGAGAGCAGTACTTC.

The chain couples TRBV5-4 to TRBJ2-3; TRBD2 might be the D (6 bases). The V and J ends lost 5 bases and 6 bases respectively, with 19 bases between them. This CDR3 has 15 amino acids. Germline V gives CDR1 SGHNT, CDR2 YYREEE (reference sequence). The CDR3 region is CASSPHGGREDTQYF. The CDR3 coding sequence is TGTGCCAGCAGTCCTCACGGCGGCCGGGAGGATACGCAGTATTTT.

This clonotype has just a few counts. This chain's CDR3 is CASSPHRVSYNEQFF. The CDR3 coding sequence is TGTGCCAGCAGTCCCCACAGGGTTTCCTACAATGAGCAGTTCTTC. The chain recombines TRBV28 with TRBJ2-1; D may be TRBD1 (6 bases). This CDR3 comprises 15 residues. V lost 5 bases and J lost 1, with 12 bases in between. CDR1 is MDHEN and CDR2 is SYDVKM in the germline V gene.

This clonotype was observed a handful of times. The chain employs TRBV12-3 or TRBV12-4 and TRBJ2-2; 9 bases match TRBD2. This CDR3 is 16 amino acids long. V shed 6 bases, J shed 6 bases, and the junction held 11 bases outside the gene matches. CDR3 residues: CASSSEVAGDSGELFF. The CDR3, as DNA: TGTGCCAGCAGCTCCGAGGTAGCGGGAGATTCCGGGGAGCTGTTTTTT.

This rearrangement joins TRBV5-6 to TRBJ1-5; no clear D gene. With 0 bases removed from V and 0 bases from J, the gap between germline ends came to 7 bases. The CDR3 runs to 15 residues. CDR1 SGHDT and CDR2 YYEEEE come from the germline V gene. In DNA form, the CDR3 reads TGTGCCAGCAGCTTGGGCCATATTAGCAATCAGCCCCAGCATTTT. As protein: CASSLGHISNQPQHF.

In regard to this clonotype: This may stem from a read error, because a much larger clone lies one nucleotide away. CDR3 sequence reads: CSVIPGHLFDREQFF. The CDR3 bases are TGCAGCGTTATACCGGGACACCTTTTCGATCGGGAGCAGTTCTTC. The rearrangement joins TRBV29-1 to TRBJ2-1; a possible D gene is TRBD1 (6 bases). This CDR3 contains 15 residues. The V gene's germline CDR1 is SQVTM and CDR2 ANQGSEA. V lost 5 bases, J lost 10 bases, and 24 bases lay in between.

This chain joins TRBV6-2 or TRBV6-3 and TRBJ2-1; 9 bases are a match to TRBD2. The CDR3 extends over 15 amino acids. The V gene end was trimmed by 6 bases and the J gene end by 2 bases; junction bases not matched to a gene: 5. Germline CDR1 MNHEY, CDR2 SVGEGT. CDR3 DNA sequence: TGTGCCAGCAGACCCGGGACTAGCCCCTACAATGAGCAGTTCTTC. Translating it yields CASRPGTSPYNEQFF.

The chain is built from TRBV27 and TRBJ2-7, with 9 bases lining up with TRBD2. The CDR3 spans 14 residues. The V and J ends lost 4 bases and 4 bases, in that order; junction bases with no gene match: 5. Germline V CDR1 and CDR2: MNHEY, SMNVEV (reference sequence). The CDR3, as DNA: TGTGCCAGCAGTTCGGTAGCGGGAGAGTACGAGCAGTACTTC. Its protein is CASSSVAGEYEQYF.